Below are 2 T cell receptor beta chains sequenced from a single sample in a study of CXCR3-negative and CXCR3-positive naive CD8 T cells. Researchers prepared the TRB cDNA libraries using 5' RACE with UMI labels. TCRdb reanalyzed the 5' RACE reads and collapses them to one entry per CDR3 protein, without DNA. This sample contains around 110,000 distinct CDR3 sequences. Findings and caveats of the study: The study found more hydrophobic TRB CDR3s in CXCR3-positive naive cells than in CXCR3-negative naive cells.

No antigens are known for them. The sample consisted of naive CXCR3+ CD8+ T cells from blood. Stated subset: CD45RO-CCR7+CD27+CD95- naive CD8+ T cells expressing CXCR3 (TNR3+). Every receptor here comes from a human donor in good health. Some clones in this sample may be carry-over from other donors' samples.

This sequence joins TRBV11-2 and TRBJ2-7. Looked up from germline, CDR1 is SGHAT and CDR2 is FQNNGV. This CDR3 spans 12 amino acids. The CDR3 here is CASSGSVYEQYF. The entire variable domain, with the rest obtained from reference TRBV11-2 and TRBJ2-7, is as follows: EAGVAQSPRYKIIEKRQSVAFWCNPISGHATLYWYQQILGQGPKLLIQFQNNGVVDDSQLPKDRFSAERLKGVDSTLKIQPAKLEDSAVYLCASSGSVYEQYFGPGTRLTVT.

This sequence joins TRBV7-6 and TRBJ1-6. CDR3 size: 15 residues. From germline, CDR1 is SGHVS and CDR2 FNYEAQ. The CDR3 spells CASSPMRAGLPPLLF.